These T cell receptor beta chains were read from a single sample in a study of T-cell reconstitution after alpha-beta-depleted transplantation in children. TCRdb used MiXCR to reprocess the PCR reads, holding one entry per CDR3 protein. The table includes about 980,000 distinct CDR3 sequences, about 29% detected once. The sample consisted of PBMCs, mostly from graft donor cells, taken 360 days after TCRalphabeta/CD19-depleted stem cell transplant. The receptor set was obtained from a boy less than two years old who had a stem cell transplant for SCID, so the T cells may come from the graft donor. The CDR3 runs from the conserved cysteine through the conserved F or W. A D gene is named only where the DNA matches it firmly. Only some rows state a clone size, as once, few, many or a class for expanded clones.

D gene	CDR3 length	V gene	clone size	J gene	CDR3 protein	CDR3 DNA
-	14	TRBV4-2	-	TRBJ2-3	CASSQDESAPPQYF	TGTGCCAGCAGCCAAGATGAGAGCGCACCCCCGCAGTATTTT
-	13	TRBV20-1	many	TRBJ2-1	CSARGGLDNEQFF	TGCAGTGCTAGAGGGGGGCTGGACAATGAGCAGTTCTTC
-	13	TRBV10-3	few	TRBJ2-7	CAISGLVPYEQYF	TGTGCCATCAGCGGACTGGTCCCCTACGAGCAGTACTTC
-	15	TRBV12-3/TRBV12-4	few	TRBJ2-2	CASSLKGPNTGELFF	TGTGCCAGCAGTTTAAAGGGTCCTAACACCGGGGAGCTGTTTTTT
TRBD2	15	TRBV12-3/TRBV12-4	-	TRBJ2-1	CASSRLAGADNEQFF	TGTGCCAGCAGTCGACTAGCGGGGGCAGACAATGAGCAGTTCTTC
TRBD2	16	TRBV2	-	TRBJ2-3	CASSPKLAVLTDTQYF	TGTGCCAGCAGCCCTAAGCTAGCGGTCCTCACAGATACGCAGTATTTT
TRBD2	14	TRBV7-3	-	TRBJ2-1	CASSPGLAGGLLFF	TGTGCCAGCAGCCCAGGACTAGCGGGGGGGCTTCTGTTCTTC
-	15	TRBV20-1	few	TRBJ2-7	CSARDAQGSSYEQYF	TGCAGTGCTAGAGATGCACAGGGCAGCTCCTACGAGCAGTACTTC
TRBD2	15	TRBV20-1	-	TRBJ2-3	CSARMGLAKKDTQYF	TGCAGTGCTAGAATGGGACTAGCAAAGAAAGATACGCAGTATTTT
-	16	TRBV12-3/TRBV12-4	-	TRBJ2-3	CASRSALGMGADTQYF	TGTGCCAGCAGATCAGCCCTAGGGATGGGGGCAGATACGCAGTATTTT
-	13	TRBV6-1	few	TRBJ2-5	CASRPLVQETQYF	TGTGCCAGCAGACCACTAGTTCAAGAGACCCAGTACTTC
TRBD1	15	TRBV7-8	-	TRBJ2-7	CASKEGAGSSYEQYF	TGTGCCAGCAAAGAGGGGGCAGGGTCCTCCTACGAGCAGTACTTC
-	11	TRBV4-1	-	TRBJ2-1	CASSRQGEQFF	TGCGCCAGCAGCCGTCAGGGGGAGCAGTTCTTC
TRBD1	15	TRBV12-3/TRBV12-4	many	TRBJ2-5	CASSLQTGGQETQYF	TGTGCCAGCAGCCTTCAGACAGGGGGCCAAGAGACCCAGTACTTC
-	14	TRBV7-9	few	TRBJ1-2	CASSPTHREAGYTF	TGTGCCAGCAGCCCAACTCACAGGGAGGCTGGCTACACCTTC
TRBD2	16	TRBV5-4	-	TRBJ2-2	CASSSAGGQNTGELFF	TGTGCCAGCAGTTCCGCGGGGGGGCAGAACACCGGGGAGCTGTTTTTT
-	13	TRBV29-1	-	TRBJ2-3	CSAALGPTDTQYF	TGCAGCGCCGCGTTGGGACCCACAGATACGCAGTATTTT
TRBD2	15	TRBV18	many	TRBJ2-7	CASSPGLAGTYEQYF	TGTGCCAGCAGCCCCGGACTAGCGGGGACCTACGAGCAGTACTTC
TRBD1	13	TRBV29-1	few	TRBJ1-1	CSGTTGVGTEAFF	TGCAGCGGAACGACAGGGGTAGGCACTGAAGCTTTCTTT
-	14	TRBV5-1	few	TRBJ1-4	CASSLEPLWEKLFF	TGCGCCAGCAGCTTGGAACCGCTTTGGGAAAAACTGTTTTTT
-	13	TRBV28	-	TRBJ1-2	CASSFSWVYGYTF	TGTGCCAGCAGTTTTAGTTGGGTCTATGGCTACACCTTC
-	14	TRBV20-1	few	TRBJ1-1	CSARPLPRNTEAFF	TGCAGTGCTAGACCTCTCCCCAGGAACACTGAAGCTTTCTTT
TRBD1	14	TRBV7-9	few	TRBJ1-2	CASSPGTGPYGYTF	TGTGCCAGCAGCCCCGGGACAGGGCCCTATGGCTACACCTTC
-	13	TRBV5-1	few	TRBJ2-7	CASSYDFPYEQYF	TGCGCCAGCAGCTACGATTTCCCCTACGAGCAGTACTTC
TRBD2	15	TRBV7-6	few	TRBJ2-5	CASSLASGGLGTQYF	TGTGCCAGCAGCTTAGCTAGCGGGGGCTTAGGGACCCAGTACTTC
-	16	TRBV3-1	-	TRBJ2-2	CASSQRSPQRTGELFF	TGTGCCAGCAGCCAAAGATCCCCACAGAGAACCGGGGAGCTGTTTTTT
-	16	TRBV20-1	-	TRBJ2-1	CSARELRTTGYNEQFF	TGCAGTGCTAGAGAACTGCGTACTACAGGGTACAATGAGCAGTTCTTC
-	14	TRBV30	-	TRBJ2-2	CAWSGTSNTGELFF	TGTGCCTGGAGTGGGACGAGTAACACCGGGGAGCTGTTTTTT
-	14	TRBV25-1	-	TRBJ2-7	CASSPGGTENEQYF	TGTGCCAGCAGCCCAGGGGGGACCGAGAACGAGCAGTACTTC
-	13	TRBV30	-	TRBJ2-1	CAWTPLPFYEQFF	TGTGCCTGGACCCCCTTACCGTTCTATGAGCAGTTCTTC